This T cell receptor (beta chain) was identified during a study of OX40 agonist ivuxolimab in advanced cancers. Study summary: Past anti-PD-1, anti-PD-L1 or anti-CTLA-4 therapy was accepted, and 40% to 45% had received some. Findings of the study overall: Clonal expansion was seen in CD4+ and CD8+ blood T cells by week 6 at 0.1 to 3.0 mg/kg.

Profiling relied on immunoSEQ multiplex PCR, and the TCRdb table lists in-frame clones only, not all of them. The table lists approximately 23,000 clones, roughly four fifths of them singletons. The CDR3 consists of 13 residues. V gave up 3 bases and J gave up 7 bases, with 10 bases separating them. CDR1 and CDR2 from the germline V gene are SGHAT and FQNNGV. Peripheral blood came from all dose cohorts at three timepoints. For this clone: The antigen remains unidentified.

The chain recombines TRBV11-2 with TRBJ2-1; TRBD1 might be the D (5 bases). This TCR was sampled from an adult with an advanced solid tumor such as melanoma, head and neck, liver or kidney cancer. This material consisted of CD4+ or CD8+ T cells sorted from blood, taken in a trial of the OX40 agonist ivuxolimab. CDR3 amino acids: CASSFRVGNEQFF. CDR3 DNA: TGTGCCAGCAGCTTCAGGGTAGGGAATGAGCAGTTCTTC. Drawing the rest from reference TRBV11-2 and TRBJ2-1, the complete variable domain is EAGVAQSPRYKIIEKRQSVAFWCNPISGHATLYWYQQILGQGPKLLIQFQNNGVVDDSQLPKDRFSAERLKGVDSTLKIQPAKLEDSAVYLCASSFRVGNEQFFGPGTRLTVL.